One sample yielded the 29 T cell receptor beta chains listed below, sequenced in a study of cytomegalovirus exposure and HLA in healthy donors. The table came from immunoSEQ multiplex PCR; TCRdb's copy has only in-frame clones and leaves some out. The table has tens of thousands of clones, 90% to 95% seen once. Material for sequencing was PBMCs. The receptors come from a woman younger than 35 in good health and CMV-seronegative.

The genes are TRBV7-9 and TRBJ2-2, with D possibly being TRBD1 (6 bases). The V gene lost 6 bases and the J gene lost 0 bases, with 14 bases spanning the gap. The germline V gene has CDR1 SEHNR and CDR2 FQNEAQ (reference sequence). This CDR3 spans 16 amino acids. CDR3: CASRYPGTSNTGELFF. For the CDR3, the DNA is TGTGCCAGCAGGTACCCCGGGACATCGAACACCGGGGAGCTGTTTTTT.

CDR3 residues: CASSYFRGNGYTF. For the CDR3, the DNA is TGTGCCAGCAGTTACTTCCGGGGGAATGGCTACACCTTC. This chain links TRBV6-5 with TRBJ1-2, with D tentatively TRBD1 (5 bases). Germline values: CDR1 MNHEY, CDR2 SVGAGI. This CDR3 spans 13 amino acids. The V end lost 1 base, the J end lost 6 bases, and 9 bases lay between the germline ends.

The chain uses TRBV7-2 and TRBJ1-1, with no clear D. The V gene's germline CDR1 is SGHTA and CDR2 FQGNSA. The CDR3 totals 14 residues. V was cut by 0 bases and J by 5 bases, with 10 bases left in between. The CDR3 reads CASSLAGRETEAFF. DNA for the CDR3: TGTGCCAGCAGCTTAGCAGGGAGGGAGACTGAAGCTTTCTTT.

The CDR3 DNA sequence: TGTGCCATCAGTACAGGGCAGGGAGTCCGCAATGAGCAGTTCTTC. As protein: CAISTGQGVRNEQFF. This sequence joins TRBV10-3 and TRBJ2-1, with a possible D match to TRBD1 (6 bases). Germline loops: CDR1 ENHRY, CDR2 SYGVKD. V shed 5 bases and J shed 6 bases, with 17 bases lying between them. This CDR3 has 15 residues.

The genes are TRBV19 and TRBJ2-7, with 10 bases lining up with TRBD1. This CDR3 comprises 13 residues. V shed 5 bases, J shed 3 bases, and the junction held 1 base outside the gene matches. The germline gives CDR1 LNHDA, CDR2 SQIVND (reference sequence). CDR3 bases: TGTGCCAGTAGTTGGGACAGGGGCTACGAGCAGTACTTC. Translation: CASSWDRGYEQYF.

The V gene is TRBV5-4, the J gene TRBJ2-3; D gene uncertain. The CDR3 length is 13 residues. The ends were cut back, 3 bases at V and 8 bases at J, with 13 bases in the middle. Germline V gene data show CDR1 as SGHNT and CDR2 as YYREEE (reference sequence). The CDR3 loop reads CASSSRDPGTQYF. As DNA, the CDR3 is TGTGCCAGCAGCTCCAGAGATCCAGGTACGCAGTATTTT.

The J gene is TRBJ1-1, the V gene TRBV30; D is undetermined. The CDR3 is 13 amino acids. V shed 1 base and J shed 1 base, with 7 bases lying between them. Germline lookup yields CDR1 GTSNPN and CDR2 SVGIG (reference sequence). CDR3 DNA: TGTGCCTGGAGTGGGGAGACGAACACTGAAGCTTTCTTT. Translating gives CAWSGETNTEAFF. Based on the CDR3 plus reference TRBV30 and TRBJ1-1, the full variable domain is SQTIHQWPATLVQPVGSPLSLECTVEGTSNPNLYWYRQAAGRGLQLLFYSVGIGQISSEVPQNLSASRPQDRQFILSSKKLLLSDSGFYLCAWSGETNTEAFFGQGTRLTVV.

The chain carries TRBV28 and TRBJ1-1, with D perhaps matching TRBD1 (6 bases). The length of the CDR3 is 15 residues. V was cut by 3 bases and J by 1 base, with 12 bases left in between. Germline-derived CDR1 and CDR2 are MDHEN and SYDVKM. Written as DNA, the CDR3 is TGTGCCAGCAGTTTCCAGGGGCAGGGGAACACTGAAGCTTTCTTT. Translation gives CASSFQGQGNTEAFF.

This clone was detected only once. The chain uses TRBV10-2 and TRBJ2-1, with 7 positions matching TRBD2. J was trimmed by 5 bases and V by 8 bases; bases with no gene match: 9. The CDR3 is 14 residues long. CDR1 is WSHSY and CDR2 is SAAADI in the germline V gene. The DNA of the CDR3 is TGCGCCAGCGGAACCAGCGGGACGGACAATGAGCAGTTCTTC. It encodes CASGTSGTDNEQFF.

The chain has TRBV10-3 and TRBJ2-7; TRBD2 might be the D (6 bases). Germline V gene lookup returns CDR1 ENHRY and CDR2 SYGVKD. The ends were cut back, 0 bases at V and 0 bases at J, with 12 bases in the middle. This CDR3 comprises 16 residues. The CDR3 sequence is CAISESGGISSYEQYF. The CDR3 coding sequence is TGTGCCATCAGTGAGTCCGGCGGGATTAGCTCCTACGAGCAGTACTTC.

The rearrangement joins TRBV5-4 to TRBJ1-2; TRBD1 might be the D (5 bases). This CDR3 is 13 amino acids long. Per germline, CDR1 SGHNT and CDR2 YYREEE (reference sequence). Trimming left V 4 bases short and J 4 bases short, with 11 bases between. The CDR3 loop reads CASSPDRIYGYTF. The CDR3 coding sequence is TGTGCCAGCAGCCCCGACAGAATCTATGGCTACACCTTC.

The chain combines TRBV5-1 with TRBJ1-1; tentative D call: TRBD1 (5 bases). Germline V gene data show CDR1 as SGHRS and CDR2 as YFSETQ. The CDR3 spans 15 residues. V dropped 4 bases and J dropped 0 bases, with 13 bases sitting between them. CDR3 nucleotide sequence: TGCGCCAGCAGCCCGGAGGGGATCATGAACACTGAAGCTTTCTTT. Protein product: CASSPEGIMNTEAFF. The whole variable domain, remainder taken from reference TRBV5-1 and TRBJ1-1, is KAGVTQTPRYLIKTRGQQVTLSCSPISGHRSVSWYQQTPGQGLQFLFEYFSETQRNKGNFPGRFSGRQFSNSRSEMNVSTLELGDSALYLCASSPEGIMNTEAFFGQGTRLTVV.

The chain couples TRBV13 to TRBJ2-1; 7 positions match TRBD1. Per germline, CDR1 PRHDT and CDR2 FYEKMQ (reference sequence). Trimming cost V 4 bases and J 9 bases; bases outside gene matches: 12. The CDR3 runs to 15 residues. The CDR3 bases are TGTGCCAGCAGCTCCCCCGGACAGGCTCCTGGTGAGCAGTTCTTC. Translating gives CASSSPGQAPGEQFF.

The rearrangement links TRBV2 to TRBJ1-5; 7 nucleotides line up with TRBD1. Per the germline V gene, CDR1 is SNHLY and CDR2 is FYNNEI. J lost 4 bases, V lost 4 bases, and 19 bases had no gene match. The CDR3 is 19 residues long. This CDR3 is CASSVPQGTVSTLNQPQHF. Here the CDR3 DNA reads TGTGCCAGCAGTGTCCCCCAGGGGACAGTTTCAACCTTAAATCAGCCCCAGCATTTT. The entire variable domain, with the rest obtained from reference TRBV2 and TRBJ1-5, is as follows: EPEVTQTPSHQVTQMGQEVILRCVPISNHLYFYWYRQILGQKVEFLVSFYNNEISEKSEIFDDQFSVERPDGSNFTLKIRSTKLEDSAMYFCASSVPQGTVSTLNQPQHFGDGTRLSIL.

The V gene is TRBV9, the J gene TRBJ2-7; 7 positions agree with TRBD1. The junction had 13 bases not matched to a gene; V was cut back by 4 bases and J by 0 bases. This CDR3 comprises 17 residues. Germline CDR1 reads SGDLS; CDR2 reads YYNGEE. CDR3 sequence reads: CASSTRPGTVPSYEQYF. In DNA form, the CDR3 reads TGTGCCAGCAGCACGAGACCCGGGACAGTCCCCTCCTACGAGCAGTACTTC. Supplemented by reference TRBV9 and TRBJ2-7, the full variable domain reads DSGVTQTPKHLITATGQRVTLRCSPRSGDLSVYWYQQSLDQGLQFLIQYYNGEERAKGNILERFSAQQFPDLHSELNLSSLELGDSALYFCASSTRPGTVPSYEQYFGPGTRLTVT.

This clone has only one observation. CDR3 region: CASSRGATGAYNSPLHF. CDR3 coding DNA: TGTGCCAGCAGCAGAGGGGCGACAGGGGCCTATAATTCACCCCTCCACTTT. The chain recombines TRBV7-2 with TRBJ1-6; the match to TRBD1 covers 8 bases. Unmatched junction bases numbered 8, after V lost 5 bases and J lost 2 bases. The CDR3 is made up of 17 amino acids. From germline, CDR1 is SGHTA and CDR2 FQGNSA.

This chain uses TRBV19 with TRBJ1-6, with a weak D call TRBD1 (6 bases). V was pared by 4 bases and J by 3 bases, with 13 bases between. The CDR3 is 16 amino acids. Germline CDR1 LNHDA, CDR2 SQIVND (reference sequence). Here the CDR3 reads CASSTLARGYNSPLHF. CDR3 DNA sequence: TGTGCCAGTAGTACTCTAGCCAGGGGCTATAATTCACCCCTCCACTTT.

This rearrangement joins TRBV7-9 to TRBJ2-5; possibly TRBD1 for D (6 bases). CDR1 is SEHNR and CDR2 is FQNEAQ in the germline V gene (reference sequence). V was cut by 5 bases and J by 5 bases, with 21 bases left in between. The CDR3 is 16 amino acids. The DNA for the CDR3 is TGTGCCAGCAGCCAAGAGACAGGTTTTATTTCGGAGACCCAGTACTTC. It codes for CASSQETGFISETQYF.

This chain links TRBV25-1 with TRBJ2-3; tentative D call: TRBD2 (5 bases). The germline V and J ends were trimmed by 7 bases and 6 bases, with 17 bases remaining between them. Germline V CDR1 and CDR2: MGHDK, SYGVNS. The CDR3 covers 14 residues. The CDR3 here is CASIPNSAADTQYF. As DNA, the CDR3 is TGTGCCAGCATCCCCAATAGCGCCGCCGATACGCAGTATTTT.

The rearrangement links TRBV4-3 to TRBJ2-5; TRBD2 might be the D (6 bases). Germline V gene data show CDR1 as LGHNA and CDR2 as YSLEER. V shed 4 bases and J shed 1 base, with 7 bases lying between them. The CDR3 is 13 residues long. The CDR3 coding sequence is TGCGCCAGCAGCCGGGACTCCCAAGAGACCCAGTACTTC. It encodes CASSRDSQETQYF.

V and J are TRBV5-1 and TRBJ2-5; D is possibly TRBD2 (7 bases). Germline CDR1 and CDR2: SGHRS and YFSETQ. Trimming left V 6 bases short and J 4 bases short, with 16 bases between. This CDR3 is built from 14 residues. This CDR3 reads CASNEGGVVETQYF. DNA of the CDR3: TGCGCCAGCAACGAAGGGGGGGTGGTAGAGACCCAGTACTTC.

The V and J genes are TRBV29-1 and TRBJ2-7, with 12 nucleotides matching TRBD2. V was pared by 7 bases and J by 4 bases, with 5 bases of the junction left unmatched. Looked up from germline, CDR1 is SQVTM and CDR2 is ANQGSEA. The CDR3 has 13 amino acids. The CDR3 DNA follows: TGCAGCGCTTCCGGGACTAGCGGGTACGAGCAGTACTTC. Translating it yields CSASGTSGYEQYF.

This chain links TRBV7-2 with TRBJ2-2; 8 bases are shared with TRBD2. Germline trimming cut 2 bases from V and 1 base from J; bases unmatched to any gene: 3. Germline CDR1 is SGHTA and CDR2 is FQGNSA. The CDR3 contains 16 residues. The CDR3 loop reads CASSLLTSGNTGELFF. The CDR3 DNA sequence: TGTGCCAGCAGCTTACTTACTAGCGGGAACACCGGGGAGCTGTTTTTT.

The rearrangement links TRBV5-1 to TRBJ2-5; TRBD2 is a possible D gene (5 bases). The V gene's germline CDR1 is SGHRS and CDR2 YFSETQ. This CDR3 comprises 14 residues. Between the trimmed V and J ends, which lost 4 bases and 4 bases, there was a span of 14 bases. CDR3 residues: CASSPRPEGETQYF. CDR3 DNA: TGCGCCAGCAGCCCAAGGCCCGAGGGAGAGACCCAGTACTTC. The complete variable domain, with remaining parts taken from reference TRBV5-1 and TRBJ2-5, reads KAGVTQTPRYLIKTRGQQVTLSCSPISGHRSVSWYQQTPGQGLQFLFEYFSETQRNKGNFPGRFSGRQFSNSRSEMNVSTLELGDSALYLCASSPRPEGETQYFGPGTRLLVL.

The chain employs TRBV4-1 and TRBJ2-2; 13 nucleotides agree with TRBD2. The junction had 14 bases not matched to a gene; V was cut back by 3 bases and J by 4 bases. Germline V lookup: CDR1 MGHRA, CDR2 YSYEKL. CDR3 length: 20 residues. The CDR3 bases are TGCGCCAGCAGCCACCTTCCAGGGACTAGCGGGATCGTTGGCACCGGGGAGCTGTTTTTT. Amino acids: CASSHLPGTSGIVGTGELFF.

J is TRBJ2-7 and V is TRBV19; 8 bases fit TRBD1. The CDR3 loop spans 15 amino acids. Germline CDR1 and CDR2: LNHDA and SQIVND (reference sequence). V was pared by 5 bases and J by 3 bases, with 9 bases of the junction left unmatched. CDR3 sequence reads: CASSGGTGIDYEQYF. CDR3 bases: TGTGCCAGTAGTGGAGGGACAGGTATAGACTACGAGCAGTACTTC.

This rearrangement joins TRBV11-3 to TRBJ1-1, with 8 positions matching TRBD1. V dropped 8 bases and J dropped 5; count of bases not matched to a gene: 4. This CDR3 has 12 amino acids. Germline V gives CDR1 SGHNT, CDR2 YENEEA. The CDR3 loop is CASSQGETEAFF. CDR3 bases: TGTGCCAGCTCACAGGGGGAAACTGAAGCTTTCTTT.

The genes are TRBV4-3 and TRBJ2-7; D uncertain. Trimming left V 8 bases short and J 3 bases short, with 20 bases between. The CDR3 runs to 15 residues. Per the germline V gene, CDR1 is LGHNA and CDR2 is YSLEER. For the CDR3, the DNA is TGCGCCAGCTTCGACCCCAGCGCCCTTGACTACGAGCAGTACTTC. It encodes CASFDPSALDYEQYF.

V is TRBV7-8 and J is TRBJ1-1, with 10 bases matching TRBD1. CDR3 length equals 19 residues. The trim removed 7 bases at V and 4 bases at J, leaving 21 bases unmatched. The germline V gene has CDR1 SGHVS and CDR2 FQNEAQ. The CDR3: CASNFELGWTGGSGTEAFF. In DNA form, the CDR3 reads TGTGCCAGCAACTTCGAGCTAGGCTGGACAGGGGGATCGGGCACTGAAGCTTTCTTT.